What follows are 20 T cell receptor beta chains derived from one specimen sequenced in a study of cytomegalovirus exposure and HLA in healthy donors. 60 Vbeta and 13 Jbeta primers were used in PCR. Sequenced by immunoSEQ multiplex PCR; TCRdb stores in-frame clones only, minus some. The sample contains about 160,000 clones, roughly 80% of which appear only once. Material for sequencing was PBMCs. These receptors were collected from a young woman in good health and CMV-seropositive.

The V call is TRBV4-3, the J call TRBJ2-1, with unresolved D. V lost 2 bases to trimming and J lost 4 bases, with 9 bases between them. Germline-derived CDR1 and CDR2 are LGHNA and YSLEER. The CDR3 length is 14 residues. The CDR3 region has the DNA TGCGCCAGCAGCCAATCCGACACGTACAATGAGCAGTTCTTC. Translating gives CASSQSDTYNEQFF.

V usage is TRBV27 and J usage is TRBJ1-1; the match to TRBD1 covers 7 bases. Trimming at V came to 4 bases and at J to 8 bases, leaving 13 bases not matched to a gene. The CDR3 is made up of 15 amino acids. Germline V CDR1 and CDR2: MNHEY, SMNVEV (reference sequence). This CDR3 is CASSSTGLGSWEAFF. CDR3 in DNA: TGTGCCAGCAGTTCGACAGGGCTCGGGTCTTGGGAAGCTTTCTTT.

The genes are TRBV28 and TRBJ1-3; D is uncertain. The CDR3 runs to 12 residues. CDR1 and CDR2 from the germline V gene are MDHEN and SYDVKM. V was shortened by 6 bases and J by 5 bases, with 8 bases between the two germline ends. The CDR3 sequence: CASSAGRNTIYF. For the CDR3, the DNA is TGTGCCAGCAGCGCGGGCAGAAACACCATATATTTT.

The V call is TRBV5-6, the J call TRBJ2-7; 7 bases are a match to TRBD1. This CDR3 is built from 14 residues. CDR1 and CDR2 (germline): SGHDT, YYEEEE. Unmatched junction bases numbered 9, after V lost 4 bases and J lost 5 bases. This CDR3 is CASSIGTEVNEQYF. CDR3 sequence (DNA): TGTGCCAGCAGCATAGGGACAGAAGTCAACGAGCAGTACTTC.

This sequence joins TRBV2 and TRBJ2-5; no clear D. The end of the DNA aligns better with TRBJ2-7, so the J call may be wrong. The CDR3 sequence is 12 residues long. CDR1 and CDR2 (germline): SNHLY, FYNNEI. The CDR3 protein is CASRHDSYEQYF. CDR3 bases: TGTGCCAGCAGGCACGACTCCTACGAGCAGTACTTC.

The chain has TRBV6-1 and TRBJ1-2; 9 bases are shared with TRBD1. Losses at the gene ends were 7 bases for V and 1 base for J; bases not matched to a gene: 7. Germline values: CDR1 MNHNS, CDR2 SASEGT. The CDR3 consists of 15 residues. As DNA, the CDR3 is TGTGCCAGCATTAACAGGGGGCATGGTAACTATGGCTACACCTTC. It is translated as CASINRGHGNYGYTF.

The rearrangement links TRBV11-2 to TRBJ1-1; D not resolved. Per germline, CDR1 SGHAT and CDR2 FQNNGV. Trimming removed 1 base at V and 4 bases at J, with 10 bases between. This CDR3 contains 14 residues. The CDR3 DNA reads TGTGCCAGCAGCTTAGTCGGGTCGGGCACTGAAGCTTTCTTT. This sequence encodes CASSLVGSGTEAFF.

This clone has only a few counts. The rearrangement joins TRBV5-4 to TRBJ1-2; the D gene is possibly TRBD1 (5 bases). Germline V gives CDR1 SGHNT, CDR2 YYREEE (reference sequence). Trimming stripped 1 base from V and 6 bases from J, with 13 bases between. The CDR3 sequence is 14 residues long. The chain's CDR3 is CASSLRAGPDGYTF. The CDR3 region has the DNA TGTGCCAGCAGCTTGCGGGCAGGGCCCGATGGCTACACCTTC.

The chain combines TRBV7-9 with TRBJ1-3; D not certain. The CDR3 contains 15 residues. Germline V CDR1 and CDR2: SEHNR, FQNEAQ (reference sequence). With 0 bases removed from V and 8 bases from J, the gap between germline ends came to 14 bases. The DNA for the CDR3 is TGTGCCAGCAGCTTAGCGATGACAAACGTGGACACCATATATTTT. Encoded protein: CASSLAMTNVDTIYF. The full variable domain, rest sourced from reference TRBV7-9 and TRBJ1-3, is DTGVSQNPRHKITKRGQNVTFRCDPISEHNRLYWYRQTLGQGPEFLTYFQNEAQLEKSRLLSDRFSAERPKGSFSTLEIQRTEQGDSAMYLCASSLAMTNVDTIYFGEGSWLTVV.

The genes are TRBV19 and TRBJ2-7, with D maybe TRBD2 (5 bases). This CDR3 is 13 amino acids long. The germline gives CDR1 LNHDA, CDR2 SQIVND (reference sequence). The V end was cut by 4 bases, the J end by 4 bases, with 11 bases between. CDR3 amino acids: CASSTRGHYEQYF. CDR3 nucleotides: TGTGCCAGTAGTACCAGAGGGCATTACGAGCAGTACTTC.

The V gene is TRBV10-3, the J gene TRBJ1-2; 9 nucleotides match TRBD1. Germline loops: CDR1 ENHRY, CDR2 SYGVKD. The CDR3 length is 14 residues. V lost 4 bases to trimming and J lost 2 bases; unmatched junction nucleotides: 2. The CDR3 loop reads CAISAGTGNYGYTF. CDR3 coding DNA: TGTGCCATCAGTGCCGGGACAGGGAACTATGGCTACACCTTC.

The rearrangement links TRBV9 to TRBJ1-2; TRBD1 agrees at 7 bases. From germline, CDR1 is SGDLS and CDR2 YYNGEE. The length of the CDR3 is 13 residues. V was pared by 2 bases and J by 4 bases, with 2 bases of the junction left unmatched. The CDR3 bases are TGTGCCAGCAGCGTGAACAGGGGCTATGGCTACACCTTC. Its protein is CASSVNRGYGYTF.

This chain connects TRBV2 to TRBJ2-6, with 8 bases lining up with TRBD1. Germline assignment: CDR1 SNHLY and CDR2 FYNNEI. The CDR3 has 18 amino acids. V shed 0 bases and J 0 bases; nucleotides not matched to a gene: 4. CDR3 loop: CASSEARGQGSGANVLTF. In DNA, the CDR3 is TGTGCCAGCAGTGAAGCGCGAGGACAGGGCTCTGGGGCCAACGTCCTGACTTTC.

This chain connects TRBV5-6 to TRBJ1-2; D call uncertain. Trimming left V 2 bases short and J 8 bases short, with 13 bases between. The CDR3 covers 13 residues. Germline V gives CDR1 SGHDT, CDR2 YYEEEE. CDR3 bases: TGTGCCAGCAGCTTAAGCACCGCGGGGGGCTACACCTTC. Translation: CASSLSTAGGYTF.

This chain joins TRBV11-2 and TRBJ2-7; 9 bases agree with TRBD1. Losses at the gene ends were 5 bases for V and 5 bases for J; bases not matched to a gene: 7. This CDR3 has 14 residues. Germline V gene lookup returns CDR1 SGHAT and CDR2 FQNNGV. In DNA form, the CDR3 reads TGTGCCAGCAGCATCCGGGACAGGGCCGACGAGCAGTACTTC. Amino acid sequence: CASSIRDRADEQYF.

The chain combines TRBV7-3 with TRBJ2-3, with 10 positions matching TRBD2. CDR1 and CDR2 from the germline V gene are SGHTA and FQGTGA. The CDR3 extends over 14 amino acids. The junction had 4 bases not matched to a gene; V was cut back by 4 bases and J by 6 bases. The CDR3 DNA sequence: TGTGCCAGCAGCTCAGCGGGGGGGTGGGATACGCAGTATTTT. Its translation: CASSSAGGWDTQYF. Drawing the rest from reference TRBV7-3 and TRBJ2-3, the complete variable domain is GAGVSQTPSNKVTEKGKYVELRCDPISGHTALYWYRQSLGQGPEFLIYFQGTGAADDSGLPNDRFFAVRPEGSVSTLKIQRTERGDSAVYLCASSSAGGWDTQYFGPGTRLTVL.

The chain uses TRBV6-1 and TRBJ1-2; no reliable D call. This CDR3 region has 17 residues. Trimming stripped 3 bases from V and 6 bases from J, with 23 bases between. From germline, CDR1 is MNHNS and CDR2 SASEGT. The CDR3: CASSDLTFREGSDGYTF. The CDR3 DNA is TGTGCCAGCAGTGACTTGACGTTCCGCGAGGGAAGCGATGGCTACACCTTC.

The gene calls are TRBV11-3 and TRBJ2-5; the D gene is possibly TRBD1 (5 bases). The CDR3 is 15 amino acids. Germline loops: CDR1 SGHNT, CDR2 YENEEA. Trimming removed 1 base from V and 3 bases from J, with 12 bases in between. The CDR3 spells CASSLGLGAEETQYF. In DNA, the CDR3 is TGTGCCAGCAGCTTAGGCCTTGGGGCGGAAGAGACCCAGTACTTC.

This clone was seen a single time. Here the CDR3 DNA reads TGCAGCGTTGGCACAAGCTCTGGAAACACCATATATTTT. It codes for CSVGTSSGNTIYF. This sequence joins TRBV29-1 and TRBJ1-3; D not resolved. This CDR3 comprises 13 residues. V was trimmed by 4 bases and J by 0 bases, leaving 7 bases between them. Germline V lookup: CDR1 SQVTM, CDR2 ANQGSEA.

The rearrangement joins TRBV27 to TRBJ2-5, with TRBD2 matching over 11 bases. Trimming cost V 0 bases and J 5 bases; bases outside gene matches: 14. CDR1 is MNHEY, CDR2 SMNVEV, per germline (reference sequence). The CDR3 consists of 19 residues. CDR3 loop: CASSLSALLAGAPGETQYF. The CDR3 bases are TGTGCCAGCAGTTTATCCGCGCTACTAGCGGGGGCCCCGGGGGAGACCCAGTACTTC.